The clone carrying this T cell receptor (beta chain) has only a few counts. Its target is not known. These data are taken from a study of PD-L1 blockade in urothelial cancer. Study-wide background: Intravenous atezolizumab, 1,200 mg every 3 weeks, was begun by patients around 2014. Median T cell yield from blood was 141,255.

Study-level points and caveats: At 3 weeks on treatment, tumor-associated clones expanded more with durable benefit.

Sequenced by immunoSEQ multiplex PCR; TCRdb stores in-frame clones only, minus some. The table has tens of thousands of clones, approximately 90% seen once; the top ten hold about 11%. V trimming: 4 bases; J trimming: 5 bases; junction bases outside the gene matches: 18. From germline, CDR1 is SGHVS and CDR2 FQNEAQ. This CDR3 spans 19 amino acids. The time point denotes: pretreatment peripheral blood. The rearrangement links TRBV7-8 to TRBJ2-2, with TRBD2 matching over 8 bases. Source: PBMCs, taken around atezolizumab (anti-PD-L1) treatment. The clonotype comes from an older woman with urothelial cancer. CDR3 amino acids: CASSSGGGRQEHPTGELFF. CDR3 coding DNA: TGTGCCAGCAGCTCCGGGGGGGGGCGGCAAGAACACCCGACCGGGGAGCTGTTTTTT.